A single sample is the source of the 18 T cell receptor beta chains below, sequenced in a study of T cell responses to AZD1222 COVID-19 vaccine. The table came from immunoSEQ multiplex PCR; TCRdb's copy has only in-frame clones and leaves some out. Among more than 140,000 clones listed, 88% were seen once. The source material was peripheral blood, sampled on day 0 of MenACWY control vaccination. Source of these receptors: an adult in good health.

CDR3 nucleotides: TGCGCCAGCAGCCTCATGACAGGGCCAAATGATGGCTACACCTTC. It is translated as CASSLMTGPNDGYTF. The rearrangement links TRBV5-1 to TRBJ1-2; TRBD1 matches at 7 bases. The germline CDR1 and CDR2 sequences are SGHRS and YFSETQ. CDR3 size: 15 residues. Trimming removed 4 bases from V and 6 bases from J; junction bases left unmatched: 12.

This rearrangement joins TRBV28 to TRBJ1-1, with D possibly TRBD1 on 5 matching bases. V was clipped by 2 bases and J by 10 bases, with 11 bases between them. The CDR3 loop spans 12 amino acids. Germline CDR1 and CDR2: MDHEN and SYDVKM. CDR3 bases: TGTGCCAGCAGTTTACGAGGGGCTGTAGCTTTCTTT. Protein product: CASSLRGAVAFF.

This chain connects TRBV5-1 to TRBJ2-5, with a tentative D call TRBD2 (6 bases). V lost 1 base, J lost 4 bases, and 11 bases lay in between. Germline CDR1 SGHRS, CDR2 YFSETQ. The CDR3 totals 14 residues. The DNA of the CDR3 is TGCGCCAGCAGCTTGTTGGAGGGAGGAGAGACCCAGTACTTC. The encoded protein is CASSLLEGGETQYF.

This clone has only a few counts. The chain links TRBV6-5 to TRBJ2-5; possibly TRBD2 for D (6 bases). CDR1 MNHEY and CDR2 SVGAGI come from the germline V gene. V lost 2 bases and J lost 5, with 12 bases in between. The CDR3 has 14 amino acids. The CDR3, as DNA: TGTGCCAGCAGTTACGGAGGGGAGGTGGAGACCCAGTACTTC. It encodes CASSYGGEVETQYF.

This clone has only one observation. This sequence joins TRBV5-1 and TRBJ2-1, with 7 bases matching TRBD2. With 0 bases clipped from V and 4 bases from J, the junction kept 4 bases outside the gene matches. This CDR3 spans 15 amino acids. The germline gives CDR1 SGHRS, CDR2 YFSETQ. The CDR3 sequence is CASSLASSGYNEQFF. CDR3 in DNA: TGCGCCAGCAGCTTGGCGTCTAGCGGATACAATGAGCAGTTCTTC.

This sequence joins TRBV25-1 and TRBJ1-4; the D is unclear. Germline V CDR1 and CDR2: MGHDK, SYGVNS. V was clipped by 2 bases and J by 0 bases, with 7 bases between them. The CDR3 is 15 residues long. CDR3 loop: CASSEGLATNEKLFF. The CDR3 DNA reads TGTGCCAGCAGTGAAGGACTAGCAACTAATGAAAAACTGTTTTTT.

The V gene is TRBV3-1 (or the pseudogene TRBV3-2), the J gene TRBJ2-3; 7 bases fit TRBD2. J gave up 1 base and V 1 base, and 8 bases lay outside the gene matches. The CDR3 runs to 17 residues. The germline V gene has CDR1 LGHDT and CDR2 YNNKEL (reference sequence). CDR3 residues: CASSQVWAGERTDTQYF. CDR3 coding DNA: TGTGCCAGCAGCCAAGTCTGGGCGGGAGAACGCACAGATACGCAGTATTTT.

The chain joins TRBV28 to TRBJ2-1, with TRBD2 identical over 12 bases. The V gene end was trimmed by 5 bases and the J gene end by 4 bases; junction bases not matched to a gene: 6. Germline CDR1 and CDR2: MDHEN and SYDVKM. The CDR3 consists of 16 residues. The CDR3 region is CASSPPGLAGYNEQFF. DNA for the CDR3: TGTGCCAGCAGTCCCCCAGGACTAGCGGGGTACAATGAGCAGTTCTTC.

This chain connects TRBV2 to TRBJ1-4, with a weak D call TRBD1 (6 bases). The CDR3 is made up of 13 amino acids. The V gene's germline CDR1 is SNHLY and CDR2 FYNNEI. Trimming pared 6 bases from V and 3 bases from J, leaving 8 bases between. CDR3 DNA sequence: TGTGCCAGCAGAACAGGGCCTAATGAAAAACTGTTTTTT. This codes for CASRTGPNEKLFF.

The rearrangement joins TRBV6-2 or TRBV6-3 to TRBJ2-3, with TRBD2 identical over 9 bases. V lost 0 bases to trimming and J lost 1 base; unmatched junction nucleotides: 11. The CDR3 runs 19 residues. Per the germline V gene, CDR1 is MNHEY and CDR2 is SVGEGT. CDR3 DNA sequence: TGTGCCAGCAGTTACTCGAGGGGAGTTAGCGGGAGTCGCACAGATACGCAGTATTTT. This gives the protein CASSYSRGVSGSRTDTQYF.

The chain couples TRBV3-1 (or the pseudogene TRBV3-2) to TRBJ2-7, with TRBD1 identical over 7 bases. The V gene end was trimmed by 4 bases and the J gene end by 2 bases; junction bases not matched to a gene: 2. This CDR3 is built from 13 residues. CDR1 LGHDT and CDR2 YNNKEL come from the germline V gene (reference sequence). The CDR3 region is CASSPTGTYEQYF. The CDR3 DNA is TGTGCCAGCAGCCCGACAGGGACCTACGAGCAGTACTTC.

The chain employs TRBV27 and TRBJ1-1; D is possibly TRBD1 (5 bases). V was cut by 3 bases and J by 0 bases, with 11 bases left in between. This CDR3 is 15 amino acids long. Germline CDR1 and CDR2: MNHEY and SMNVEV (reference sequence). As DNA, the CDR3 is TGTGCCAGCAGTTTTCGAGAGGGGCTGAACACTGAAGCTTTCTTT. It specifies CASSFREGLNTEAFF.

The chain couples TRBV2 to TRBJ1-5, with D uncertain. CDR3 size: 14 residues. The germline gives CDR1 SNHLY, CDR2 FYNNEI. The V gene lost 0 bases and the J gene lost 4 bases, with 7 bases spanning the gap. Written as DNA, the CDR3 is TGTGCCAGCAGTGAAGCAACCAGGAATCAGCCCCAGCATTTT. It specifies CASSEATRNQPQHF. The whole variable domain, filled in from reference TRBV2 and TRBJ1-5, reads EPEVTQTPSHQVTQMGQEVILRCVPISNHLYFYWYRQILGQKVEFLVSFYNNEISEKSEIFDDQFSVERPDGSNFTLKIRSTKLEDSAMYFCASSEATRNQPQHFGDGTRLSIL.

The chain links TRBV7-3 to TRBJ2-3; 14 nucleotides line up with TRBD2. The CDR3 has 18 residues. J lost 2 bases, V lost 2 bases, and 6 bases had no gene match. Germline assignment: CDR1 SGHTA and CDR2 FQGTGA. Written as DNA, the CDR3 is TGTGCCAGCAGCTTATTCGGGACTAGCGGGAGTTACACAGATACGCAGTATTTT. Translated, it gives CASSLFGTSGSYTDTQYF.

The gene calls are TRBV2 and TRBJ1-1, with 7 positions matching TRBD1. This CDR3 spans 13 amino acids. The junction had 3 bases not matched to a gene; V was cut back by 7 bases and J by 1 base. Germline values: CDR1 SNHLY, CDR2 FYNNEI. The CDR3 reads CASKGQPNTEAFF. In nucleotides, the CDR3 is TGTGCCAGCAAGGGACAGCCGAACACTGAAGCTTTCTTT.

The V and J genes are TRBV4-3 and TRBJ2-2; possibly TRBD2 for D (5 bases). Germline V gene data show CDR1 as LGHNA and CDR2 as YSLEER. V was clipped by 1 base and J by 4 bases, with 10 bases between them. The CDR3 is made up of 15 amino acids. The CDR3 region is CASSQGFGGTGELFF. The CDR3 DNA sequence: TGCGCCAGCAGCCAAGGATTCGGAGGCACCGGGGAGCTGTTTTTT.

Only a few counts were recorded for this clone. The chain joins TRBV4-2 to TRBJ2-5; the D gene is possibly TRBD1 (6 bases). CDR3 size: 13 residues. CDR1 is LGHNA, CDR2 YNFKEQ, per germline. The V end was cut by 2 bases, the J end by 6 bases, with 10 bases between. CDR3 bases: TGTGCCAGCAGCCAATTCAGGGGCCAGACCCAGTACTTC. It specifies CASSQFRGQTQYF.

This chain links TRBV28 with TRBJ1-6; 8 bases are shared with TRBD1. V gave up 10 bases and J gave up 8 bases; unmatched junction bases: 7. The germline V gene has CDR1 MDHEN and CDR2 SYDVKM. The CDR3 is made up of 13 amino acids. The DNA for the CDR3 is TGTGCCACCAGACAGGGGTGGGATTCACCCCTCCACTTT. Residues: CATRQGWDSPLHF.